One and the same sample provided the 2 T cell receptor beta chains below, sequenced in a study of shared T cell receptors in the human thymus. The protocol was immunoSEQ multiplex PCR, while the TCRdb copy is restricted to in-frame clones and leaves out a portion. The sample has roughly 700,000 clones; 88% are singletons. The data were also submitted as part of a second study, on human thymus T cells.

Sequencing was carried out using thymocytes. The receptors here all came from a boy younger than two with a congenital heart defect.

The rearrangement joins TRBV7-9 to TRBJ1-3; perhaps TRBD1 as D (5 bases). Germline CDR1 and CDR2: SEHNR and FQNEAQ (reference sequence). This CDR3 is built from 13 residues. V lost 4 bases and J 2 bases, leaving 6 bases between the germline ends. This CDR3 reads CASSWGAGNTIYF. Here the CDR3 DNA reads TGTGCCAGCAGCTGGGGGGCTGGAAACACCATATATTTT.

This rearrangement joins TRBV2 to TRBJ1-5; TRBD1 might be the D (5 bases). V gave up 6 bases and J gave up 6 bases, with 12 bases separating them. The CDR3 has 13 amino acids. Per the germline V gene, CDR1 is SNHLY and CDR2 is FYNNEI. The CDR3 nucleotides read TGTGCCAGCAGCCTGTTAGGGGCTCAGCCCCAGCATTTT. It is translated as CASSLLGAQPQHF.